This T cell receptor beta chain appears in the sequencing data of a study of blood T cell repertoires in COVID-19. Method: immunoSEQ multiplex PCR; TCRdb's copy keeps in-frame clones and lacks some. The table lists roughly 190,000 clones, about 81% of them singletons. Two negative PCRs, clearance, or symptom resolution characterized the recovered Cohort 3 donors. V shed 4 bases and J shed 3 bases, with 20 bases lying between them. This CDR3 has 16 residues. CDR1 and CDR2 (germline): SGHRS, YFSETQ. This receptor was identified in a woman aged 30 to 39 who had recovered from COVID-19. Sequencing was performed on PBMCs or T cells enriched from blood (not recorded which). The chain uses TRBV5-1 and TRBJ2-7, with D possibly being TRBD2 (5 bases). The CDR3 DNA sequence: TGCGCCAGCAGCCCCGGGCGGGCCTCGGTTCGCTACGAGCAGTACTTC. Its translation: CASSPGRASVRYEQYF.